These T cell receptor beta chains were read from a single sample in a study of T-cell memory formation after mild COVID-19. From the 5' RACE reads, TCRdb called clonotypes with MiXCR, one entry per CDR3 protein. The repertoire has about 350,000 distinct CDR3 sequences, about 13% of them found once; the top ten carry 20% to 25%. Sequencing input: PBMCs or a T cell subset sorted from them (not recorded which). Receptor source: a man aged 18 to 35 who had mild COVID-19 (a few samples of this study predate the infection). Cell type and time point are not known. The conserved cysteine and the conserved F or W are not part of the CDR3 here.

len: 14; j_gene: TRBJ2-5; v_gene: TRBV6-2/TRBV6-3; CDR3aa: ASSRLGRGTQETQY
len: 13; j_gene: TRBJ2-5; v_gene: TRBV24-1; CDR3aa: ATSTQGRLGETQY
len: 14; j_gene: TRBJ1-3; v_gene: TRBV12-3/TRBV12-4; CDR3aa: ASSLEALRSGNTIY
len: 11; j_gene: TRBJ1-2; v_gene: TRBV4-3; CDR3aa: ASSQQGFRGYT
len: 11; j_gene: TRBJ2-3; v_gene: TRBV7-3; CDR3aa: ASGSTNTDTQY
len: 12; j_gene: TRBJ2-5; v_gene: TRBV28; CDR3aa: ASSLRQVSETQY
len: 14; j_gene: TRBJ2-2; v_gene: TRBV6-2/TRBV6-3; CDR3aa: ASSMGAGALIGELF
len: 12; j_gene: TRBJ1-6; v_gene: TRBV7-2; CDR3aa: ASSPIPTASALH
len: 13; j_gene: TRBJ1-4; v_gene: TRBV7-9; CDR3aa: ASGPRGQGNEKLF
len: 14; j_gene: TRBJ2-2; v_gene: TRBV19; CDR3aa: ASSYLVGQGTVELF
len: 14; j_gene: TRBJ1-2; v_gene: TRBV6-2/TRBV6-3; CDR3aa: ASILRDSNPQRGYT
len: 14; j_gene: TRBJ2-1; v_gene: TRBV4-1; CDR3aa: ASSQDPGLAGGLPF
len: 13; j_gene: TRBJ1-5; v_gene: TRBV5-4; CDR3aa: ASSLYGVGNQPQH
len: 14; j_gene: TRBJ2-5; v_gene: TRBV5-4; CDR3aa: ASSLDPQRGMETQY
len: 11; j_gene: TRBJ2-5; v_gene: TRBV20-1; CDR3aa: SATYAGQETQY
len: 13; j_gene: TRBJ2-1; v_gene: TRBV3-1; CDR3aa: ASSQDQWRTGEQF
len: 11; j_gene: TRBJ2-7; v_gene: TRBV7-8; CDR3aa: ASSFRPGPEQY
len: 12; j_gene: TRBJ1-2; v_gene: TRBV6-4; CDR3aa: ASSADGGWYGYT
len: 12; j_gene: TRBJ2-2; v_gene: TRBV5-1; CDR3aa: ASSLAVGVGELF
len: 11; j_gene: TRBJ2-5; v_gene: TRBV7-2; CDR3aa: ASSLMAQETQY
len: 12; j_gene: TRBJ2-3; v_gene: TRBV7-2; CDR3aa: ASSPREGADTQY
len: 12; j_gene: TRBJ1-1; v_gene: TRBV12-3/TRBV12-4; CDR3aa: ASSLNSGGTEAF
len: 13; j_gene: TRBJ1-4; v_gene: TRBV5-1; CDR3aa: ASSLVPTTNEKLF
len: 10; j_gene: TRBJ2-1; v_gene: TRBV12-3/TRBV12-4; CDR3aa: ASSLGPMEQF
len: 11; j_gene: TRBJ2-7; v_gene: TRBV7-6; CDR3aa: ASSYGPGYEQY
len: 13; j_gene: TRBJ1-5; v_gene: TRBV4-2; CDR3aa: ASSQAGESNQPQH
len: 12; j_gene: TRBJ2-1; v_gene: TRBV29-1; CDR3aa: SVEWQGVYNEQF
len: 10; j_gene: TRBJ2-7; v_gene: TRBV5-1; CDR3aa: ASSRGSYEQY
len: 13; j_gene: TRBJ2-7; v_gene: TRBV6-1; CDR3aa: ASSEGPSGIYEQY
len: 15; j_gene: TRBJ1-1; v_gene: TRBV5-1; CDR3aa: ASSHEPGGQGNTEAF
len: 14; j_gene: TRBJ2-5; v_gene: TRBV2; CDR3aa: ASSILRGGNQETQY
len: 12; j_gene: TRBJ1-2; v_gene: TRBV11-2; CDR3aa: ASSLVGQLYGYT
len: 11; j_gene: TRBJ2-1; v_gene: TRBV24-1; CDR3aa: ATSDLQGQGLV
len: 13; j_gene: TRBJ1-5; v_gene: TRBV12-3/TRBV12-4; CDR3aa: ASGRSEGGNQPQH
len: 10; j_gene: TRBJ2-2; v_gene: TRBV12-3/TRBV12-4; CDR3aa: ASSLEPGELF
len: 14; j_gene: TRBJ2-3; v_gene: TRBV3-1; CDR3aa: ASSLSGGARTDTQY
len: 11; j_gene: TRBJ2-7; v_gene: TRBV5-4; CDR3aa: ASSLARTYEQY
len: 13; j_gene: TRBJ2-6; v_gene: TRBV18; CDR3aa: ASSLDRAVANVLT
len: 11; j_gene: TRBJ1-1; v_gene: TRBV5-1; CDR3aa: ASSLAGRQGAF
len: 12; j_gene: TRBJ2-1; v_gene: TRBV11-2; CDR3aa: ASSLSGVYNEQF
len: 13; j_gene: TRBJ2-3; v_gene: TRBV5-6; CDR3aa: ASSLAPGTTDTQY
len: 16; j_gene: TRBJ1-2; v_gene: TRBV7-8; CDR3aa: ASSLARAGRGRNYGYT
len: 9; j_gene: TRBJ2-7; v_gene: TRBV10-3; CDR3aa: AIRVQDEQY
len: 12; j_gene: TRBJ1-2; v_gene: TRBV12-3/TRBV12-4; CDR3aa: ASRMTGGNYGYT
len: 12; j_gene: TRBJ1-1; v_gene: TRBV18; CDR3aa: ASSPAAVGTEAF
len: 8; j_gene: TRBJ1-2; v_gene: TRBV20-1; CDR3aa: SARGAGYT